This T cell receptor beta chain is drawn from a study of T cells after yellow fever vaccination. General study results and limits: A limited proportion of clonotypes was detected within both the CD4 and CD8 compartments.

Each CDR3 protein gets one entry after TCRdb re-called the 5' RACE reads with MiXCR. The sample has a few hundred thousand distinct CDR3 sequences; about 4% are singletons. With 1 base removed from V and 0 bases from J, the gap between germline ends came to 13 bases. Germline V CDR1 and CDR2: MNHEY, SVGEGT. This CDR3 comprises 17 residues. Only a few counts were recorded for this clonotype. The target antigen is unknown. Here the sequenced sample was PBMCs, taken 5 days after the yellow fever booster vaccination. The rearrangement joins TRBV6-2 or TRBV6-3 to TRBJ1-5; D gene uncertain. The source of this sequence is a young man who received the YFV17D yellow fever vaccine. Written as DNA, the CDR3 is TGTGCCAGCAGTTACTTCGGACGGCGATATAGCAATCAGCCCCAGCATTTT. Translation gives CASSYFGRRYSNQPQHF.